This entry lists 30 T cell receptor beta chains sequenced from one sample in a study of blood T cells in healthy people across ages. The second PCR ran about 6 to 12 cycles with a sample-barcoded 5' primer and J-beta primers. TCRdb reanalysed the 5' RACE reads using MiXCR and keeps one entry per CDR3 protein. Counted here are about 2 million distinct CDR3 sequences, around half occurring once; the ten biggest clones make up around 2.1%. Sequencing was carried out using blood. All receptors come from a woman aged 40 to 50 in good health.

This clonotype came up a few times. The chain has TRBV7-6 and TRBJ2-6; maybe TRBD1 (6 bases). This CDR3 comprises 19 residues. V lost 1 base and J 1 base, leaving 17 bases between the germline ends. The V gene's germline CDR1 is SGHVS and CDR2 FNYEAQ. The chain's CDR3 is CASSLVSGANPSGANVLTF. CDR3 coding DNA: TGTGCCAGCAGCTTAGTCTCAGGGGCCAATCCTTCTGGGGCCAACGTCCTGACTTTC. Drawing the rest from reference TRBV7-6 and TRBJ2-6, the complete variable domain is GAGVSQSPRYKVTKRGQDVALRCDPISGHVSLYWYRQALGQGPEFLTYFNYEAQQDKSGLPNDRFSAERPEGSISTLTIQRTEQRDSAMYRCASSLVSGANPSGANVLTFGAGSRLTVL.

This clonotype was observed a handful of times. The chain employs TRBV7-2 and TRBJ2-4, with D perhaps matching TRBD1 (6 bases). V dropped 3 bases and J dropped 3 bases, with 12 bases sitting between them. CDR3 length equals 15 residues. CDR1 is SGHTA, CDR2 FQGNSA, per germline. This chain's CDR3 is CASSFWGHDKNIQYF. The DNA of the CDR3 is TGTGCCAGCAGCTTTTGGGGGCATGACAAAAACATTCAGTACTTC.

The chain carries TRBV6-5 and TRBJ2-7; 8 nucleotides agree with TRBD1. CDR1 is MNHEY, CDR2 SVGAGI, per germline. This CDR3 has 15 amino acids. The trim removed 4 bases at V and 2 bases at J, leaving 7 bases unmatched. CDR3 sequence (DNA): TGTGCCAGCAGTTCCCAATCCAGGGGGCCCTACGAGCAGTACTTC. Translation: CASSSQSRGPYEQYF.

The chain carries TRBV9 and TRBJ2-4; D tentatively reads TRBD1 or TRBD2 (5 bases each). The V gene lost 6 bases and the J gene lost 8 bases, with 18 bases spanning the gap. Germline CDR1 reads SGDLS; CDR2 reads YYNGEE. The CDR3 sequence is 14 residues long. The CDR3 sequence: CASTVGGLRDIQYF. The CDR3 DNA reads TGTGCCAGCACCGTCGGAGGTCTCAGGGACATTCAGTACTTC.

The chain recombines TRBV7-2 with TRBJ2-5; D may be TRBD2 (5 bases). V lost 7 bases, J lost 7 bases, and 22 bases lay in between. From germline, CDR1 is SGHTA and CDR2 FQGNSA. The CDR3 length is 15 residues. CDR3 nucleotide sequence: TGTGCCAGCACCTCTCCTAGCTCGTCCCTGGGGACCCAGTACTTC. Its protein is CASTSPSSSLGTQYF.

CDR3: CASSQDAGTPTRTQYF. CDR3 sequence (DNA): TGTGCCAGCAGCCAAGATGCCGGGACCCCTACACGGACGCAGTATTTT. The chain recombines TRBV14 with TRBJ2-3, with D perhaps TRBD1 or TRBD2 (5 bases each). The CDR3 runs 16 residues. With 0 bases removed from V and 9 bases from J, the gap between germline ends came to 19 bases. Germline CDR1 reads SGHDN; CDR2 reads FVKESK.

Only a few counts were recorded for this clonotype. The chain employs TRBV4-3 and TRBJ2-7; D may be TRBD2 (5 bases). Trimming cost V 0 bases and J 2 bases, with 14 bases left between them. In germline, CDR1 is LGHNA, CDR2 YSLEER. The CDR3 covers 16 residues. The CDR3 nucleotides are TGCGCCAGCAGCCAAGATAATGGACTCTTAACCTACGAGCAGTACTTC. It specifies CASSQDNGLLTYEQYF.

Regarding this clonotype: One end of the junction varies from germline; a read error may be responsible. V gene TRBV4-3 combines with J gene TRBJ2-1; possibly TRBD2 for D (5 bases). The CDR3 spans 15 residues. Per the germline V gene, CDR1 is LGHNA and CDR2 is YSLEER. The CDR3 region is CVSSQETNQFNEQFF. The CDR3 DNA reads TGCGTCAGCAGCCAAGAGACTAACCAATTCAATGAGCAGTTCTTC.

This clonotype has just a few counts. The chain employs TRBV20-1 and TRBJ2-3; 9 bases align to TRBD1. In germline, CDR1 is DFQATT, CDR2 SNEGSKA (reference sequence). CDR3 length equals 16 residues. V was pared by 3 bases and J by 1 base, with 8 bases of the junction left unmatched. The CDR3 nucleotides read TGCAGTGCTAGGGGACAGGGCGATTTTGGCACAGATACGCAGTATTTT. Amino acid sequence: CSARGQGDFGTDTQYF.

This clonotype was recorded a few times. V usage is TRBV7-9 and J usage is TRBJ2-7, with 11 bases matching TRBD2. The CDR3 loop spans 15 amino acids. Germline values: CDR1 SEHNR, CDR2 FQNEAQ (reference sequence). V gave up 4 bases and J gave up 3 bases; unmatched junction bases: 5. The CDR3 spells CASSWGSGGVYEQYF. The CDR3 coding sequence is TGTGCCAGCAGCTGGGGTAGCGGGGGGGTCTACGAGCAGTACTTC.

CDR3 sequence: CASSLEGQGAPYEQYF. The CDR3 DNA follows: TGTGCCAGCAGCTTAGAGGGACAGGGGGCCCCCTACGAGCAGTACTTC. This chain links TRBV7-2 with TRBJ2-5; TRBD1 agrees at 12 bases. TRBJ2-7 explains the end of the DNA better; the J call may be wrong. The CDR3 loop spans 16 amino acids. Germline lookup yields CDR1 SGHTA and CDR2 FQGNSA.

This clonotype appeared once. The junction differs from germline at one of its ends, possibly a read error. The chain recombines TRBV20-1 with TRBJ2-7, with D possibly being TRBD2 (6 bases). CDR1 and CDR2 from the germline V gene are DFQATT and SNEGSKA (reference sequence). This CDR3 has 12 residues. The CDR3 sequence is CSANRDSYERYF. DNA for the CDR3: TGCAGTGCAAACCGGGACTCCTACGAGCGGTACTTC.

The J gene is TRBJ2-1, the V gene TRBV11-3; D is tentatively TRBD1 or TRBD2 (5 bases each). This CDR3 spans 20 amino acids. V lost 1 base, J lost 0 bases, and 22 bases lay in between. Germline V gene sequence: CDR1 SGHNT, CDR2 YENEEA. The CDR3, as DNA: TGTGCCAGCAGCTTAGGGCGTTTTACATCGGGACCTTCCTCCTACAATGAGCAGTTCTTC. It is translated as CASSLGRFTSGPSSYNEQFF.

The chain is built from TRBV20-1 and TRBJ1-1; D gene uncertain. Germline V gives CDR1 DFQATT, CDR2 SNEGSKA (reference sequence). The CDR3 has 14 residues. The germline V and J ends were trimmed by 0 bases and 5 bases, with 13 bases remaining between them. The CDR3 sequence is CSARDPRFRTEAFF. Written as DNA, the CDR3 is TGCAGTGCTAGAGATCCAAGATTTAGGACTGAAGCTTTCTTT.

The chain carries TRBV7-2 and TRBJ2-2; no firm D call. V gave up 0 bases and J gave up 4 bases, with 6 bases separating them. This CDR3 is built from 14 residues. CDR1 SGHTA and CDR2 FQGNSA come from the germline V gene. The CDR3 sequence is CASSLALVTGELFF. The CDR3, as DNA: TGTGCCAGCAGCTTAGCGCTCGTCACCGGGGAGCTGTTTTTT.

Only a few counts were recorded for this clonotype. This CDR3 reads CASSPPTGIVYEQYF. The CDR3 region has the DNA TGTGCCAGCAGCCCTCCGACAGGGATAGTCTACGAGCAGTACTTC. The rearrangement joins TRBV12-3 or TRBV12-4 to TRBJ2-7, with 7 bases identical to TRBD1. The CDR3 is made up of 15 amino acids. The V gene end was trimmed by 6 bases and the J gene end by 3 bases; junction bases not matched to a gene: 11.

The chain links TRBV27 to TRBJ1-3, with D possibly TRBD1 on 5 matching bases. This CDR3 is 19 amino acids long. Germline CDR1 and CDR2: MNHEY and SMNVEV (reference sequence). V was pared by 0 bases and J by 0 bases, with 18 bases between. CDR3 residues: CASSLSGTGTAISGNTIYF. The CDR3 coding sequence is TGTGCCAGCAGTTTATCGGGTACCGGGACGGCGATCTCTGGAAACACCATATATTTT.

The chain has TRBV20-1 and TRBJ2-5; D gene ambiguous. There are 12 residues in the CDR3. Trimming took 3 bases from V and 0 from J, leaving 5 bases between them. In germline, CDR1 is DFQATT, CDR2 SNEGSKA (reference sequence). Here the CDR3 reads CSARAHQETQYF. The CDR3 nucleotides are TGCAGTGCTAGGGCCCACCAAGAGACCCAGTACTTC.

This clonotype was seen once. V gene TRBV28 combines with J gene TRBJ2-5, with D possibly being TRBD2 (6 bases). V lost 6 bases to trimming and J lost 11 bases, with 22 bases between them. This CDR3 has 14 residues. From germline, CDR1 is MDHEN and CDR2 SYDVKM. CDR3 nucleotide sequence: TGTGCCAGCAGCCCTGGGGGAGGAGAGGTAGAGCAGTACTTC. Translated, it gives CASSPGGGEVEQYF.

The J gene is TRBJ1-5, the V gene TRBV20-1; tentative D call: TRBD1 (6 bases). V was trimmed by 4 bases and J by 1 base, leaving 11 bases between them. The CDR3 runs 14 residues. The germline V gene has CDR1 DFQATT and CDR2 SNEGSKA (reference sequence). CDR3 amino acids: CSAIQGRSNQPQHF. CDR3 nucleotides: TGCAGTGCTATACAGGGTAGAAGCAATCAGCCCCAGCATTTT.

The rearrangement uses TRBV13 and TRBJ1-6; D might be TRBD1 (6 bases). The CDR3 contains 17 residues. Trimming stripped 2 bases from V and 6 bases from J, with 17 bases between. Germline loops: CDR1 PRHDT, CDR2 FYEKMQ (reference sequence). The CDR3 loop reads CASSLPNAGALNSPLHF. The CDR3 DNA follows: TGTGCCAGCAGCTTACCCAACGCGGGGGCACTTAATTCACCCCTCCACTTT. Full variable domain (rest looked up from reference TRBV13 and TRBJ1-6): AAGVIQSPRHLIKEKRETATLKCYPIPRHDTVYWYQQGPGQDPQFLISFYEKMQSDKGSIPDRFSAQQFSDYHSELNMSSLELGDSALYFCASSLPNAGALNSPLHFGNGTRLTVT.

The CDR3 bases are TGCGCCAGCAGCCAAGATAGGGGACAGGGTGCAGATACGCAGTATTTT. Translated: CASSQDRGQGADTQYF. V gene TRBV4-1 combines with J gene TRBJ2-3, with TRBD1 matching over 9 bases. Germline V gives CDR1 MGHRA, CDR2 YSYEKL. There are 16 residues in the CDR3. J gave up 4 bases and V 0 bases, and 5 bases lay outside the gene matches.

This clonotype was recorded many times. The chain is built from TRBV5-4 and TRBJ2-5; 9 bases are shared with TRBD2. The length of the CDR3 is 14 residues. V lost 5 bases, J lost 4 bases, and 6 bases stayed unmatched. Germline CDR1 and CDR2: SGHNT and YYREEE (reference sequence). CDR3 DNA sequence: TGTGCCAGCAGTCCCCGCGGGGGGGGAGAGACCCAGTACTTC. It is translated as CASSPRGGGETQYF.

The CDR3 is CSARGGGAGTQYF. The DNA for the CDR3 is TGCAGTGCTAGAGGTGGGGGGGCTGGGACCCAGTACTTC. The chain uses TRBV20-1 and TRBJ2-7, with a tentative D call TRBD2 (7 bases). The last part of the DNA fits TRBJ2-5 better; the J call may be wrong. The CDR3 sequence is 13 residues long. Germline V gene sequence: CDR1 DFQATT, CDR2 SNEGSKA (reference sequence).

The chain links TRBV20-1 to TRBJ2-4; D perhaps matches TRBD1 (6 bases). Judging by the DNA end, TRBJ2-7 fits better; the J call may be wrong. The CDR3 consists of 13 residues. From germline, CDR1 is DFQATT and CDR2 SNEGSKA (reference sequence). DNA for the CDR3: TGCAGTGCCAGGGGCCACGACCGCTACGAGCAGTACTTC. It encodes CSARGHDRYEQYF.

Details on this clonotype: Because it lacks the conserved phenylalanine or tryptophan at the end, this CDR3 is likely a read error. The chain uses TRBV20-1 and TRBJ2-7; 7 bases are shared with TRBD1. The CDR3 has 13 amino acids. Germline V gives CDR1 DFQATT, CDR2 SNEGSKA (reference sequence). With 4 bases clipped from V and 4 bases from J, the junction kept 7 bases outside the gene matches. CDR3 sequence reads: CSAIWTGAYEQYY. The CDR3 DNA reads as TGCAGTGCTATTTGGACAGGAGCTTACGAGCAGTACTAC.

This clonotype was picked up a small number of times. The chain recombines TRBV6-1 with TRBJ1-5; the D is unclear. There are 18 residues in the CDR3. Germline V gene lookup returns CDR1 MNHNS and CDR2 SASEGT. With 6 bases removed from V and 0 bases from J, the gap between germline ends came to 21 bases. The CDR3 nucleotides are TGTGCCAGCAGCCGCCCATTTGGACGACATTATAGCAATCAGCCCCAGCATTTT. Its translation is CASSRPFGRHYSNQPQHF.

The rearrangement links TRBV20-1 to TRBJ2-4, with a tentative D call TRBD1 (5 bases). Trimming took 6 bases from V and 1 from J, leaving 13 bases between them. Per germline, CDR1 DFQATT and CDR2 SNEGSKA (reference sequence). This CDR3 comprises 14 residues. The CDR3 spells CSAPGRVAKNIQYF. The CDR3 bases are TGCAGTGCCCCGGGCAGGGTGGCCAAAAACATTCAGTACTTC.

The rearrangement uses TRBV4-3 and TRBJ2-7; D is tentatively TRBD1 or TRBD2 (5 bases each). This CDR3 spans 13 amino acids. Trimming took off 5 bases at V and 6 bases at J, with 14 bases between the two ends. The germline CDR1 and CDR2 sequences are LGHNA and YSLEER. CDR3 sequence: CASSGGVEAEQYF. The CDR3 region has the DNA TGCGCCAGCAGCGGGGGTGTTGAGGCCGAGCAGTACTTC.

The chain combines TRBV4-3 with TRBJ1-2, with a tentative D call TRBD1 (5 bases). Trimming took off 0 bases at V and 4 bases at J, with 15 bases between the two ends. The germline V gene encodes CDR1 LGHNA and CDR2 YSLEER. This CDR3 is 16 amino acids long. The CDR3 sequence is CASSQELGQTGYGYTF. CDR3 nucleotide sequence: TGCGCCAGCAGCCAAGAGTTGGGGCAAACGGGCTATGGCTACACCTTC.